This TCR beta chain was sequenced for a study of early T cells in non-severe SARS-CoV-2 infection. Background on the study: Sequencing used unsorted whole-blood bulk RNA, so chains lack pairing. Broader study findings: Clonotype matching in VDJdb favored anti-spike CD8 responses and did not capture private and CD4 specificities.

Attachment of unique molecular identifiers was made to individual cDNA molecules. TCRdb recomputed calls from the 5' RACE reads with MiXCR, one row per CDR3 protein. The profile shows about 61,000 distinct CDR3 sequences, roughly a tenth of them singletons. The CDR3 contains 14 residues. V was cut by 4 bases and J by 7 bases, with 12 bases left in between. CDR1 is SGHTS and CDR2 is YDEGEE in the germline V gene. This clonotype has at least ten counts. What it recognizes is unknown. The receptor was isolated from an adult who was a healthcare worker with PCR-confirmed SARS-CoV-2 infection or an uninfected control (not recorded which). The genes are TRBV5-8 and TRBJ1-6; no clear D. The source material was whole blood. CDR3 residues: CASSSPTSNSPLHF. DNA for the CDR3: TGTGCCAGCAGCAGCCCAACTTCGAATTCACCCCTCCACTTT. The entire variable domain, with the rest obtained from reference TRBV5-8 and TRBJ1-6, is as follows: EAGVTQSPTHLIKTRGQQATLRCSPISGHTSVYWYQQALGLGLQFLLWYDEGEERNRGNFPPRFSGRQFPNYSSELNVNALELEDSALYLCASSSPTSNSPLHFGNGTRLTVT.